This is a list of T cell receptor beta chains from one sample in a study of molecular identifiers for immune sequencing clone quantification. Via MiXCR, TCRdb re-called the PCR reads, giving one row per CDR3 protein. The sample records over 55,000 distinct CDR3 sequences, less than 20% being singletons. Specimen: naive CD8+ T cells from blood, with Jurkat cell RNA spiked in. The receptors stem from a human donor in good health. Some libraries in this study had Jurkat cell RNA spiked in. CDR3s include the opening cysteine and the closing phenylalanine or tryptophan. The D gene is left open where the match is weak. Part of the rows lack a size; the others show once, few, many or a class for expanded clones.

J gene	D gene	clone size	V gene	CDR3 DNA	CDR3 protein
TRBJ2-1	NA	few	TRBV7-9	TGTGCCAGCAGATTAGACCCGGTGGATGAGCAGTTCTTC	CASRLDPVDEQFF
TRBJ1-5	NA	many	TRBV27	TGTGCCAGCAGTTTAAGGGGGTCGGAGGAGCCCCAGCATTTT	CASSLRGSEEPQHF
TRBJ2-1	TRBD1	NA	TRBV27	TGTGCCAGCAGATCTGGACAGGGATTCAATGAGCAGTTCTTC	CASRSGQGFNEQFF
TRBJ2-3	TRBD2	few	TRBV9	TGTGCCAGCAGCGTAGCTTCAGCGGGAGAAACAGATACGCAGTATTTT	CASSVASAGETDTQYF
TRBJ2-1	TRBD2	many	TRBV7-9	TGTGCCAGCAGCGACACTAGCGGGAGGGCCGATATCTACAATGAGCAGTTCTTC	CASSDTSGRADIYNEQFF
TRBJ2-5	NA	many	TRBV5-6	TGTGCCAGCAGCTTGGGGGGTCCGGAGACCCAGTACTTC	CASSLGGPETQYF
TRBJ2-2	NA	many	TRBV7-6	TGTGCCAGCAGCTTAGACCTACAAGGGATCAACACCGGGGAGCTGTTTTTT	CASSLDLQGINTGELFF
TRBJ1-3	NA	few	TRBV27	TGTGCCAGCAGTTTGGGGGGAACTGGAAACACCATATATTTT	CASSLGGTGNTIYF
TRBJ2-7	TRBD2	many	TRBV5-1	TGCGCCAGCAGCTCGGGACTAGATCGTGGCTACGAGCAGTACTTC	CASSSGLDRGYEQYF
TRBJ2-5	TRBD1	many	TRBV19	TGTGCCAGTAGTACCCTCCGGGACAGGGGACAAGAGACCCAGTACTTC	CASSTLRDRGQETQYF
TRBJ1-5	NA	many	TRBV19	TGTGCCAGTAGTATGGAGTCTTGGAGCGGTCAGCCCCAGCATTTT	CASSMESWSGQPQHF
TRBJ1-1	NA	many	TRBV7-9	TGTGCCAGCAGTTTCTCCAGGGGTGAAGCTTTCTTT	CASSFSRGEAFF
TRBJ2-1	NA	many	TRBV4-3	TGCGCCAGCAGCCAAGATGGCCGATACAATGAGCAGTTCTTC	CASSQDGRYNEQFF
TRBJ2-1	TRBD1	NA	TRBV5-1	TGCGCCAGCACCTGGACAGGGGGTTACAATGAGCAGTTCTTC	CASTWTGGYNEQFF
TRBJ2-1	NA	many	TRBV7-8	TGTGCCAGCAGCTGGACGGAGACTGGAGAGAGGGAGCAGTTCTTC	CASSWTETGEREQFF
TRBJ1-6	NA	many	TRBV19	NA	CASTSGLGPPLHF
TRBJ2-5	TRBD2	many	TRBV4-3	TGCGCCAGCAGCCAAGGGACGGGAGGGCCCGGTGAGACCCAGTACTTC	CASSQGTGGPGETQYF
TRBJ2-5	NA	NA	TRBV19	TGTGCCAGTAGTATCGTTCTAGCCGAGACCCAGTACTTC	CASSIVLAETQYF
TRBJ2-5	NA	many	TRBV7-9	TGTGCCAGCAGCTTAGGTACACAGGGTCGAGAGGCCCAGTACTTC	CASSLGTQGREAQYF
TRBJ2-1	NA	once	TRBV11-1	TGTGCCAGCACCCTCGGGACGACGGCCTCCAATGAGCAGTTCTTC	CASTLGTTASNEQFF
TRBJ2-7	NA	many	TRBV7-9	TGTGCCAGCAGCCTCCAGGAGGCGAACCCCTACGAGCAGTACTTC	CASSLQEANPYEQYF
TRBJ2-3	NA	once	TRBV27	TGTGCCAGCAGTCTATTCCCAGGGTCAGATACGCAGTGTTTT	CASSLFPGSDTQCF
TRBJ2-1	NA	few	TRBV5-3	TGTGCCAGCAGCCCAGGAGTAGCCAGCAATGAGCAGTTCTTC	CASSPGVASNEQFF
TRBJ2-3	NA	many	TRBV7-6	TGTGCCAGCAGCTTAGCGCCGGGAGCCACAGATACGCAGTATTTT	CASSLAPGATDTQYF
TRBJ2-1	NA	many	TRBV27	TGTGCCAGCAGTTTTTCCGCCTACAATGAGCAGTTCTTC	CASSFSAYNEQFF
TRBJ2-2	NA	many	TRBV12-3/TRBV12-4	TGTGCCAGCAGTTCCCTTAACACCGGGGAGCTGTTTTTT	CASSSLNTGELFF
TRBJ2-7	TRBD2	NA	TRBV20-1	TGCAGTGCCAGCCGGGACTACCTCTACGAGCAGTACTTC	CSASRDYLYEQYF
TRBJ2-7	NA	many	TRBV4-1	TGCGCCAGCAGCCCCCGGGACTTCTCCTACGAGCAGTACTTC	CASSPRDFSYEQYF
TRBJ2-3	TRBD2	many	TRBV19	TGTGCCAGTAGTATAGATCCGAGCGGGGGGGAGGCAGATACGCAGTATTTT	CASSIDPSGGEADTQYF
TRBJ1-1	NA	NA	TRBV29-1	TGCGGCGTTGAGATGAACACTGGAGCTTTCTTT	CGVEMNTGAFF
TRBJ2-1	NA	many	TRBV4-1	TGCGCCAGCACCAACCAGGGGGGGGCGATCGGCAGGGTTACGTTCTTC	CASTNQGGAIGRVTFF
TRBJ2-7	NA	many	TRBV11-2	TGTGCCAGCAGCTTAGGGACCAGCTACGAGCAGTACTTC	CASSLGTSYEQYF
TRBJ2-3	NA	medium-sized	TRBV29-1	TGCAGCGTTATCGAACGGGCAGGGATCTTGGCAGATACGCAGTATTTT	CSVIERAGILADTQYF
TRBJ1-1	NA	many	TRBV4-2	TGTGCCAGCAGCCCTATAGCAGAAAACACTGAAGCTTTCTTT	CASSPIAENTEAFF
TRBJ2-1	TRBD2	NA	TRBV19	TGTGCCAGTAGCACCGTTTTAGGACTAGCGGGGTTGTCCTCCTACAATGAGCAGTTCTTC	CASSTVLGLAGLSSYNEQFF